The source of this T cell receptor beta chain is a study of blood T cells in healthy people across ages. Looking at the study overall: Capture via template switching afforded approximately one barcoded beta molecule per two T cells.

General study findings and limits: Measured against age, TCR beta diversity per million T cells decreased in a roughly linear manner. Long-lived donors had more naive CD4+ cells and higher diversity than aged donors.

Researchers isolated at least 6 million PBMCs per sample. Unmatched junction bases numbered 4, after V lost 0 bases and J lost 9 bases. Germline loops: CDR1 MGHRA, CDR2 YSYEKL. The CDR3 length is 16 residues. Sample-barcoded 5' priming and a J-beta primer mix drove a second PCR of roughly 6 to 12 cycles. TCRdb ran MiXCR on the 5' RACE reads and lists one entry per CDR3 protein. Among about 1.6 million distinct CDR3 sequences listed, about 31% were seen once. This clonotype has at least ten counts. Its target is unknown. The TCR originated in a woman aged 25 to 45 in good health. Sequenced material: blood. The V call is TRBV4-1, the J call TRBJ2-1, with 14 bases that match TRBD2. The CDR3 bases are TGCGCCAGCAGCCAAGAGGGGACTAGCGGGAGTTTTGAGCAGTTCTTC. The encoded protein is CASSQEGTSGSFEQFF.